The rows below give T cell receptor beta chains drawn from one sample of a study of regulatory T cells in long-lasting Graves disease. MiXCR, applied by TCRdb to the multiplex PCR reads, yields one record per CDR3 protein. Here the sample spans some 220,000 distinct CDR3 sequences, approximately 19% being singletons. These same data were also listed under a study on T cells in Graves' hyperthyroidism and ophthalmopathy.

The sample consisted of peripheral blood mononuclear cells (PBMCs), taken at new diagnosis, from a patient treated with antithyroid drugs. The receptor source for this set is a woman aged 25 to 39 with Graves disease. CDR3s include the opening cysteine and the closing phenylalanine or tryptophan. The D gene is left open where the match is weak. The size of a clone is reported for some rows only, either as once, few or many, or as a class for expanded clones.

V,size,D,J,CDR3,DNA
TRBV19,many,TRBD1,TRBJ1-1,CASREDRANTEAFF,TGTGCCAGTAGGGAGGACAGGGCGAACACTGAAGCTTTCTTT
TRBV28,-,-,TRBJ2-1,CASSFWTVSYNEQFF,TGTGCCAGCAGTTTCTGGACAGTCTCCTACAATGAGCAGTTCTTC
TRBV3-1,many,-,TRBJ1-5,CASSQDGGTANSNQPQHF,TGTGCCAGCAGCCAAGATGGGGGTACGGCAAACAGCAATCAGCCCCAGCATTTT
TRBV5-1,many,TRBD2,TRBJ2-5,CASSFGRAEETQYF,TGCGCCAGCAGCTTCGGGAGGGCCGAAGAGACCCAGTACTTC
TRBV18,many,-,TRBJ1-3,CASSPPEVSGNTIYF,TGTGCCAGCTCACCACCGGAAGTCTCTGGAAACACCATATATTTT
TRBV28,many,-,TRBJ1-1,CASSLGSFNTEAFF,TGTGCCAGCAGTTTGGGGAGCTTCAACACTGAAGCTTTCTTT
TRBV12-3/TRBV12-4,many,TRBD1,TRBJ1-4,CASSSQGAHGEKLFF,TGTGCCAGCAGTTCACAGGGGGCCCATGGTGAAAAACTGTTTTTT
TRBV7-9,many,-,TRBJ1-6,CASSPGGTNSPLHF,TGTGCCAGCAGCCCTGGAGGGACCAATTCACCCCTCCACTTT
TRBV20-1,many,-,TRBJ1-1,CSAIKGWAEAFF,TGCAGTGCTATTAAGGGATGGGCTGAAGCTTTCTTT
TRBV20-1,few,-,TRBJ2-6,CSASEGGTFSGANVLTF,TGCAGTGCTAGTGAAGGGGGAACCTTCTCTGGGGCCAACGTCCTGACTTTC
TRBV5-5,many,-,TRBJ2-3,CASSSTADTQYF,TGTGCCAGCAGCTCGACAGCAGATACGCAGTATTTT
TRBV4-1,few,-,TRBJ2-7,CASSRSGDSSYEQYF,TGCGCCAGCAGCCGTAGCGGGGACAGCTCCTACGAGCAGTACTTC
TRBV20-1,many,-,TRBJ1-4,CSAGRDSDEKLFF,TGCAGTGCTGGTCGAGACAGTGATGAAAAACTGTTTTTT
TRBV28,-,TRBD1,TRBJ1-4,CASSFGGTGQGRLLFF,TGTGCCAGCAGTTTTGGGGGCACGGGACAGGGGAGGTTACTGTTTTTT
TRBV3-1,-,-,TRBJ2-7,CASSQAGSPSYEQYF,TGTGCCAGCAGCCAAGCGGGCTCACCCTCCTACGAGCAGTACTTC
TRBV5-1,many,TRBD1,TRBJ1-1,CASSPGQGASAFF,TGCGCCAGCAGCCCCGGACAGGGGGCGTCAGCTTTCTTT
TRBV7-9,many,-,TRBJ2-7,CASSRAQGSYEQYF,TGTGCCAGCAGCCGGGCGCAGGGTAGCTACGAGCAGTACTTC
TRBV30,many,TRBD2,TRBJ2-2,CAWSLSRTSRTGELFF,TGTGCCTGGAGTCTATCAAGGACTAGCCGCACCGGGGAGCTGTTTTTT
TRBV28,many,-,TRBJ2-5,CASSLEGPGVETQYF,TGTGCCAGCAGTTTAGAAGGGCCCGGGGTAGAGACCCAGTACTTC
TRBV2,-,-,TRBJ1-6,CASRGGAYNSPLHF,TGTGCCAGCAGGGGAGGGGCGTATAATTCACCCCTCCACTTT
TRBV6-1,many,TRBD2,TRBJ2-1,CASSGLAGGNEQFF,TGTGCCAGCAGTGGACTAGCGGGAGGCAATGAGCAGTTCTTC
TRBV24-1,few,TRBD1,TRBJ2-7,CATSDSGTGASYEQYF,TGTGCCACCAGTGACTCCGGGACAGGGGCATCCTACGAGCAGTACTTC
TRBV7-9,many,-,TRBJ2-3,CASSAPAEDTQYF,TGTGCCAGCAGCGCCCCAGCGGAAGATACGCAGTATTTT
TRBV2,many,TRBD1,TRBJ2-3,CASHRQGLTDTQYF,TGTGCCAGCCATAGACAGGGGCTCACAGATACGCAGTATTTT
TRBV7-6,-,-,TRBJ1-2,CTGPRNYGYTF,TGTACCGGGCCCCGGAACTATGGCTACACCTTC
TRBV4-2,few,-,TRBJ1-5,CASSRGGEDQPQHF,TGTGCCAGCTCTCGGGGCGGGGAAGATCAGCCCCAGCATTTT
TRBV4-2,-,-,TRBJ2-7,CASSQARAQEQYF,TGTGCCAGCAGCCAAGCTCGGGCTCAGGAGCAGTACTTC
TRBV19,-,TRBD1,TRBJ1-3,CASSSRGPGNTIYF,TGTGCCAGTAGTAGCAGGGGGCCTGGAAACACCATATATTTT
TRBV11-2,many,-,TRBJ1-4,CASSLRLHEKLFF,TGTGCCAGCAGCTTAAGACTGCATGAAAAACTGTTTTTT
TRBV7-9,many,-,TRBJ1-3,CASSPRTGGGNTIYF,TGTGCCAGCAGCCCTCGGACCGGGGGTGGAAACACCATATATTTT
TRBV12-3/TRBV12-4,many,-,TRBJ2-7,CASSPVWETGEQYF,TGTGCCAGCAGCCCGGTGTGGGAGACAGGCGAGCAGTACTTC
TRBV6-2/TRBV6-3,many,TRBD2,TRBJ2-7,CASSYRLAGSYEQYF,TGTGCCAGCAGTTACCGACTAGCGGGCTCCTACGAGCAGTACTTC
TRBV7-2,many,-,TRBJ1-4,CASSARAGGPNEKLFF,TGTGCCAGCAGCGCCAGGGCCGGGGGACCTAATGAAAAACTGTTTTTT
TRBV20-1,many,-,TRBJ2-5,CSARERASRQETQYF,TGCAGTGCTAGAGAGCGGGCTAGCCGACAAGAGACCCAGTACTTC
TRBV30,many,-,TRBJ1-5,CAWSVQGSQPQHF,TGTGCCTGGAGTGTACAGGGAAGCCAGCCCCAGCATTTT
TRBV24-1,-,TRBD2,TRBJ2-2,CATGLAGGPNTGELFF,TGTGCCACCGGACTAGCGGGAGGGCCAAACACCGGGGAGCTGTTTTTT
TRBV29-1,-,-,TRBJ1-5,CSVESGAGQPQHF,TGCAGCGTTGAATCGGGGGCAGGGCAGCCCCAGCATTTT
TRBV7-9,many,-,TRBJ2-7,CASSSRQPNAYEQYF,TGTGCCAGCAGCTCCCGACAGCCGAACGCCTACGAGCAGTACTTC
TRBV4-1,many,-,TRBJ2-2,CASSRPSNTGELFF,TGCGCCAGCAGCCGGCCTAGCAACACCGGGGAGCTGTTTTTT
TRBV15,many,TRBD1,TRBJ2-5,CATSRDQTGGQETQYF,TGTGCCACCAGCAGGGACCAAACAGGGGGCCAAGAGACCCAGTACTTC
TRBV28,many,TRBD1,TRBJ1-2,CASSLFRTGENNYGYTF,TGTGCCAGCAGTTTATTCCGGACAGGGGAGAACAACTATGGCTACACCTTC
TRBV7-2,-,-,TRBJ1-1,CASSPGRPPTEAFF,TGTGCCAGCAGCCCCGGTCGACCCCCAACTGAAGCTTTCTTT
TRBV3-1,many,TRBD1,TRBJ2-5,CASSPPDRANQETQYF,TGTGCCAGCAGCCCACCGGACAGGGCGAACCAAGAGACCCAGTACTTC
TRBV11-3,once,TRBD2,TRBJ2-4,CASTNRTSGMGKNIQYF,TGTGCCAGCACCAATCGGACTAGCGGGATGGGGAAAAACATTCAGTACTTC
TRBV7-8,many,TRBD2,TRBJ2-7,CASSMGLAGTYEQYF,TGTGCCAGCAGCATGGGACTAGCGGGTACCTACGAGCAGTACTTC
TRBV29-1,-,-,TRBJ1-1,CSVWGNTEAFF,TGCAGCGTTTGGGGGAACACTGAAGCTTTCTTT
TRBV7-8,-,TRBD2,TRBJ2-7,CASSSGLAGGIEQYF,TGTGCCAGCAGCTCCGGACTAGCGGGGGGCATAGAGCAGTACTTC
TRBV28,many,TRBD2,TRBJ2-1,CASSLLVTSVYNEQFF,TGTGCCAGCAGTTTATTGGTGACTAGCGTCTACAATGAGCAGTTCTTC
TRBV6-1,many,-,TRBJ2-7,CASHTSSGEQYF,TGTGCCAGCCATACATCTTCGGGCGAGCAGTACTTC
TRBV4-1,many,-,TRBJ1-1,CASSQGRTDVTEAFF,TGCGCCAGCAGCCAAGGGCGGACGGACGTCACTGAAGCTTTCTTT